This T cell receptor beta chain originates from a study of cytomegalovirus exposure and HLA in healthy donors (dated by TCRdb to between 2016 and 2019). Regarding the complete study: A later analysis indicated that the 90 to 150 validation repertoires were generated on the platform also employed for the 670 or so repertoires of the first cohort. Along with the approximately 620-subject first cohort, a separate validation cohort of over 90 different subjects was used. The aim of the study was to test whether cataloging public T cell receptors could identify signatures of past pathogen exposure. The study combined high-throughput TCR immunosequencing, statistical association of individual TCRs with disease status, and machine learning to predict cytomegalovirus infection status.

The CDR3 covers 17 residues, taking in both the cysteine and the phenylalanine. CDR3 DNA is the only sequence kept; it has 51 bases, read in frame from the first base. The germline V gene (reference sequence) gives CDR1 as SEHNR and CDR2 as FQNEAQ. V is shortened by 5 bases, J by 2 bases, and the region joining them spans 21 bases. The donors belonged to the validation cohort of over a hundred subjects, which was separate from the 666-subject first cohort. A remark on this clone: No antigen is known for it. Per-base qualities were not stored, and no clone one base away is much larger.

Preparation of the library involved the immunoSEQ multiplex PCR assay. The source study handled its data this way. To diagnose cytomegalovirus status from the catalog of TCR beta chain sequences, a statistical classification framework was built. Sourced from immuneACCESS, this table was stored by TCRdb with only in-frame sequences that have V and J called. A share of the clones is absent; for the studies checked, an unresolved V gene accounts for under half, and the remainder has no known explanation. That table gives V, J and clone size, and the DNA gave D and trimming. Within this sample are 150,000 to 200,000 clones, with roughly nine tenths of them counted one time only. The ten top clones hold around 5% of the sample. General study outcomes and caveats: A few of the identified cytomegalovirus-associated TCR beta chains were confirmed in vitro to be specific for cytomegalovirus antigens. The validation cohort had no HLA typing available for a later analysis, so co-occurrence within that cohort was assessed over all 120 or so repertoires. Cytomegalovirus status was reported to be diagnosed by the classifier with high specificity and sensitivity in both the original and validation cohorts. Across donors, most TCR sequences were observed very rarely, whereas some public TCRs were present in many individuals. A later analysis found that TCRs clustered in the first cohort also tended to co-occur in the 120 validation repertoires, with approximately 94% of cluster scores above 0. The study gave a list of over 150 TCR beta chains associated with cytomegalovirus. The authors suggested that the approach could potentially be extended to other disease states and immunological phenotypes.

Recombination connected TRBV7-9 to TRBJ1-1, and possibly TRBD1, on 6 matching bases. This TCR derives from a woman between 25 and 40 years old in good health and CMV-seronegative. The sequenced sample consisted of PBMCs. CDR3 reads: CASSPSQDRTRNTEAFF. DNA sequence: TGTGCCAGCAGCCCATCGCAGGACAGAACCAGAAACACTGAAGCTTTCTTT.